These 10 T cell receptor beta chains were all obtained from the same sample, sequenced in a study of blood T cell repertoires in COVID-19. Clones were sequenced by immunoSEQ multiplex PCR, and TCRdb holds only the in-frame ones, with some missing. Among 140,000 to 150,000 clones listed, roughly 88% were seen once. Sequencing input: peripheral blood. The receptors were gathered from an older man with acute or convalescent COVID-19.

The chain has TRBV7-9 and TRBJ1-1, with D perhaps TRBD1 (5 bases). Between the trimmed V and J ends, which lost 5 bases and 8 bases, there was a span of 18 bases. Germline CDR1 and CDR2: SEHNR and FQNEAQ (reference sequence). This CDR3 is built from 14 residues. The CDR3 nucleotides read TGTGCCAGCAGCGCTGTCGGGGGGGTGACCGAAGCTTTCTTT. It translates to CASSAVGGVTEAFF.

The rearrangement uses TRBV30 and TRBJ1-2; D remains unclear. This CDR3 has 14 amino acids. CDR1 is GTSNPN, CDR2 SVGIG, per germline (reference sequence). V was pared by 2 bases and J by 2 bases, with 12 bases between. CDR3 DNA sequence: TGTGCCTGGAGTTCTAACAGTGTGAACTATGGCTACACCTTC. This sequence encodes CAWSSNSVNYGYTF.

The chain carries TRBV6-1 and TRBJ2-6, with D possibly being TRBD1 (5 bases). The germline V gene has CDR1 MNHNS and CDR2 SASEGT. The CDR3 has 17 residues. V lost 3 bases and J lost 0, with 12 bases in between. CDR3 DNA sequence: TGTGCCAGCAGTGATTACAGGTTGTACTCTGGGGCCAACGTCCTGACTTTC. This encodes CASSDYRLYSGANVLTF.

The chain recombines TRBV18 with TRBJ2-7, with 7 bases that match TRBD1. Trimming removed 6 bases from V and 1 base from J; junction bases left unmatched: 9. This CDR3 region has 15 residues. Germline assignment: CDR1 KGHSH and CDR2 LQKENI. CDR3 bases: TGTGCCAGCTCGGCCGGGACAGACCATTCCTACGAGCAGTACTTC. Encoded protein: CASSAGTDHSYEQYF.

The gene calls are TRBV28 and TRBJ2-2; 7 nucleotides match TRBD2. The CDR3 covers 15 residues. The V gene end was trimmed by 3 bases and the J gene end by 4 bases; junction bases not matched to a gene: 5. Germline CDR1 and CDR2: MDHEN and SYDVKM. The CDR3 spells CASSFSGGGTGELFF. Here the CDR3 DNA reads TGTGCCAGCAGTTTCTCGGGGGGAGGCACCGGGGAGCTGTTTTTT.

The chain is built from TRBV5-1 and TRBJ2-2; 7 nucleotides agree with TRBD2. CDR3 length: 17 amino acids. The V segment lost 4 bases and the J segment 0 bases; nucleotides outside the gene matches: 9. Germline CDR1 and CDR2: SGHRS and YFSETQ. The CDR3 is CASSQGTGGPNTGELFF. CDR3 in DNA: TGCGCCAGCAGCCAGGGTACGGGGGGACCGAACACCGGGGAGCTGTTTTTT.

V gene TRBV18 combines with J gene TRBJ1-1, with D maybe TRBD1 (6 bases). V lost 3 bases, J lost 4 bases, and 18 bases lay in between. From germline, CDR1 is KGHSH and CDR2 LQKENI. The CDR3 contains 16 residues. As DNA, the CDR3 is TGTGCCAGCTCACCCTACGCACCAGGGGAGCGCACTGAAGCTTTCTTT. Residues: CASSPYAPGERTEAFF.

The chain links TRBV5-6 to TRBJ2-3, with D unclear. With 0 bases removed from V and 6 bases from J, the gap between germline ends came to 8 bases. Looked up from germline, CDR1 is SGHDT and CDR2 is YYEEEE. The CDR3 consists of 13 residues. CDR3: CASSLAPPDTQYF. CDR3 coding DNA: TGTGCCAGCAGCTTGGCCCCTCCGGATACGCAGTATTTT.

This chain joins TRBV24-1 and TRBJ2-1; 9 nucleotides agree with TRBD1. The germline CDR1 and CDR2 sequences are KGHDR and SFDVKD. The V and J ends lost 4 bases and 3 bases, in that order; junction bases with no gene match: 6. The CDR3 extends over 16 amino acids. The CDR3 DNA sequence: TGTGCCACCAGTGACTCGGGACAGGGAAACTACAATGAGCAGTTCTTC. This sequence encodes CATSDSGQGNYNEQFF.

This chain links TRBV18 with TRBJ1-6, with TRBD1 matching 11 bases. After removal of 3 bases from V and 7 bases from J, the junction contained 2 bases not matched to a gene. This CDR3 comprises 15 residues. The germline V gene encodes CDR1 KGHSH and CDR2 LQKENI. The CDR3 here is CASSPWTGGNSPLHF. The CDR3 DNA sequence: TGTGCCAGCTCACCTTGGACAGGGGGCAATTCACCCCTCCACTTT.